One sample yielded the 21 T cell receptor beta chains listed below, sequenced in a study of vaccination and CD4 T cells after COVID-19. One entry per CDR3 protein results from TCRdb running MiXCR on the PCR reads. The sample yields some 18,000 distinct CDR3 sequences, approximately 59% seen once. This material consisted of CD4+ T cells from blood, taken before SARS-CoV-2 vaccination. These receptor sequences come from a human donor who had recovered from COVID-19.

This clonotype was detected only a few times. The chain uses TRBV2 and TRBJ1-1, with 9 bases identical to TRBD1. The CDR3 loop spans 13 amino acids. Unmatched junction bases numbered 3, after V lost 8 bases and J lost 2 bases. Germline V gene lookup returns CDR1 SNHLY and CDR2 FYNNEI. The CDR3 is CASRDRENTEAFF. As DNA, the CDR3 is TGTGCCAGCCGGGACAGGGAAAACACTGAAGCTTTCTTT.

CDR3 in DNA: TGTGCCTGGAGTGAAGGCGGCGCCAACTATAATTCACCCCTCCACTTT. Residues: CAWSEGGANYNSPLHF. The chain links TRBV30 to TRBJ1-6; no firm D call. This CDR3 region has 16 residues. V was trimmed by 1 base and J by 3 bases, leaving 13 bases between them. CDR1 GTSNPN and CDR2 SVGIG come from the germline V gene (reference sequence).

The chain couples TRBV11-2 to TRBJ2-7, with 8 bases aligning to TRBD1. The germline CDR1 and CDR2 sequences are SGHAT and FQNNGV. The CDR3 consists of 15 residues. Trimming took 0 bases from V and 6 from J; bases not matched to a gene: 7. The CDR3 DNA is TGTGCCAGCAGCTTAGAGGCAGGACAGGGCTGCGAGCAGTACTTC. Its translation is CASSLEAGQGCEQYF.

The rearrangement links TRBV2 to TRBJ2-7; D possibly corresponds to TRBD1 (6 bases). The CDR3 totals 13 residues. The germline CDR1 and CDR2 sequences are SNHLY and FYNNEI. Trimming took off 3 bases at V and 2 bases at J, with 8 bases between the two ends. CDR3 loop: CASSDRGPYEQYF. The CDR3, as DNA: TGTGCCAGCAGTGACAGGGGCCCCTACGAGCAGTACTTC.

The chain carries TRBV7-6 and TRBJ2-1; a weak D match, TRBD2 (6 bases). This CDR3 contains 15 residues. V was shortened by 0 bases and J by 7 bases, with 13 bases between the two germline ends. Germline lookup yields CDR1 SGHVS and CDR2 FNYEAQ. Here the CDR3 reads CASSLAPGAANEQFF. CDR3 in DNA: TGTGCCAGCAGCTTAGCTCCGGGAGCGGCAAATGAGCAGTTCTTC.

J is TRBJ2-1 and V is TRBV7-8; 10 bases match TRBD1. The V and J ends lost 2 bases and 7 bases, in that order; junction bases with no gene match: 5. There are 15 residues in the CDR3. Germline V gene lookup returns CDR1 SGHVS and CDR2 FQNEAQ. This CDR3 reads CASSLFGTGVNEQFF. Here the CDR3 DNA reads TGTGCCAGCAGCTTATTCGGGACAGGGGTTAATGAGCAGTTCTTC.

This clonotype came up a few times. The chain is built from TRBV20-1 and TRBJ2-3; 8 positions match TRBD1. Germline lookup yields CDR1 DFQATT and CDR2 SNEGSKA (reference sequence). With V trimmed by 1 base and J by 2 bases, 5 bases remained unmatched. The CDR3 is made up of 15 amino acids. The CDR3 loop reads CSARGGQGATDTQYF. The CDR3, as DNA: TGCAGTGCTAGAGGGGGGCAGGGGGCCACAGATACGCAGTATTTT.

This clonotype was observed a handful of times. The chain has TRBV20-1 and TRBJ1-6; 8 nucleotides line up with TRBD1. V was clipped by 6 bases and J by 9 bases; unmatched bases: 7. The CDR3 contains 13 residues. The germline V gene encodes CDR1 DFQATT and CDR2 SNEGSKA (reference sequence). The CDR3: CSALDRAISPLHF. The DNA for the CDR3 is TGCAGTGCCCTGGACAGGGCCATTTCACCCCTCCACTTT.

This clonotype was counted only a few times. Sequence at one end of the junction differs from germline and may be a read error. The chain has TRBV7-7 and TRBJ2-5, with TRBD2 matching 10 bases. Germline V gene data show CDR1 as SSHAT and CDR2 as FNYEAQ (reference sequence). The CDR3 is 15 residues long. The CDR3 loop reads CASSTGTSAQETQYF. CDR3 in DNA: TGTGCTAGCAGCACCGGGACTAGCGCACAAGAGACCCAGTACTTC.

This clonotype was recorded a few times. V is TRBV7-2 and J is TRBJ2-7; unclear D gene. CDR1 and CDR2 (germline): SGHTA, FQGNSA. Trimming left V 1 base short and J 3 bases short, with 13 bases between. This CDR3 is 15 amino acids long. CDR3 residues: CASSLGDISVYEQYF. The CDR3 DNA reads as TGTGCCAGCAGCTTAGGTGACATAAGCGTCTACGAGCAGTACTTC.

This clonotype was detected only a few times. The chain uses TRBV20-1 and TRBJ1-5, with D possibly matching TRBD1 (6 bases). Germline CDR1 DFQATT, CDR2 SNEGSKA (reference sequence). The ends were cut back, 6 bases at V and 0 bases at J, with 15 bases in the middle. The CDR3 extends over 15 amino acids. Here the CDR3 DNA reads TGCAGTGCCCGAGAGGGGGGCCTTAGCAATCAGCCCCAGCATTTT. Translated, it gives CSAREGGLSNQPQHF.

The gene calls are TRBV6-1 and TRBJ2-5; TRBD2 agrees at 13 bases. Looked up from germline, CDR1 is MNHNS and CDR2 is SASEGT. V gave up 6 bases and J gave up 4 bases; unmatched junction bases: 8. The CDR3 totals 16 residues. DNA of the CDR3: TGTGCCAGCAGGGAATGGACTAGCGGGAGTCTAGAGACCCAGTACTTC. The encoded protein is CASREWTSGSLETQYF.

There are a few counts of this clonotype. This chain joins TRBV11-2 and TRBJ1-1; D gene uncertain. The germline V gene has CDR1 SGHAT and CDR2 FQNNGV. Trimming stripped 3 bases from V and 3 bases from J, with 5 bases between. This CDR3 region has 12 residues. The CDR3 loop is CASSFRDTEAFF. DNA of the CDR3: TGTGCCAGCAGCTTCCGGGACACTGAAGCTTTCTTT.

This chain links TRBV20-1 with TRBJ2-7; TRBD2 agrees at 10 bases. Germline V CDR1 and CDR2: DFQATT, SNEGSKA (reference sequence). This CDR3 has 13 residues. The CDR3 DNA is TGCGGTTGCGGCATAGCGGGAGGTTTCGAGCAGTACTTC. Amino acid sequence: CGCGIAGGFEQYF.

The rearrangement joins TRBV29-1 to TRBJ2-7; 7 bases fit TRBD2. Germline-derived CDR1 and CDR2 are SQVTM and ANQGSEA. CDR3 length: 13 residues. With 3 bases clipped from V and 2 bases from J, the junction kept 4 bases outside the gene matches. CDR3 nucleotides: TGCAGCGTTGATACAGCGGGAACCTACGAGCAGTACTTC. Translation gives CSVDTAGTYEQYF.

The chain uses TRBV28 and TRBJ2-2; either TRBD1 or TRBD2 may supply D (7 bases each). V lost 3 bases to trimming and J lost 6 bases, with 14 bases between them. The CDR3 totals 15 residues. CDR1 is MDHEN and CDR2 is SYDVKM in the germline V gene. CDR3 sequence reads: CASSFQGGFPGELFF. In nucleotides, the CDR3 is TGTGCCAGCAGTTTTCAGGGGGGGTTTCCCGGGGAGCTGTTTTTT.

CDR3 sequence: CASRSGGAGNIQYF. The DNA for the CDR3 is TGTGCCAGCAGAAGCGGGGGCGCTGGAAACATTCAGTACTTC. V usage is TRBV6-2 or TRBV6-3 and J usage is TRBJ2-4, with 8 bases identical to TRBD2. Germline V gene data show CDR1 as MNHEY and CDR2 as SVGEGT. The length of the CDR3 is 14 residues. V trimming: 6 bases; J trimming: 6 bases; junction bases outside the gene matches: 7.

The V gene is TRBV11-2, the J gene TRBJ2-1; no clear D. Trimming cost V 6 bases and J 0 bases, with 12 bases left between them. CDR1 and CDR2 from the germline V gene are SGHAT and FQNNGV. The CDR3 loop spans 15 amino acids. DNA of the CDR3: TGTGCCAGCAGGTTCACGCGGATCTCCTACAATGAGCAGTTCTTC. Translated, it gives CASRFTRISYNEQFF.

This clonotype showed up just a few times. J is TRBJ1-1 and V is TRBV20-1, with a tentative D call TRBD1 (6 bases). The CDR3 has 16 amino acids. V lost 6 bases, J lost 5 bases, and 25 bases lay in between. The germline CDR1 and CDR2 sequences are DFQATT and SNEGSKA (reference sequence). CDR3 loop: CSALKGGRGARTEAFF. CDR3 nucleotides: TGCAGTGCACTGAAAGGGGGAAGGGGCGCGAGGACTGAAGCTTTCTTT.

This chain links TRBV19 with TRBJ2-7; 9 positions agree with TRBD1. V lost 6 bases, J lost 6 bases, and 6 bases stayed unmatched. This CDR3 is built from 13 residues. The germline CDR1 and CDR2 sequences are LNHDA and SQIVND (reference sequence). This chain's CDR3 is CASSRDREGEQYF. CDR3 coding DNA: TGTGCCAGTAGCCGGGACAGGGAAGGCGAGCAGTACTTC.

The chain joins TRBV5-4 to TRBJ1-6, with unresolved D. The CDR3 consists of 15 residues. Germline-derived CDR1 and CDR2 are SGHNT and YYREEE (reference sequence). Trimming pared 0 bases from V and 7 bases from J, leaving 11 bases between. The CDR3: CASSLVGVGNSPLHF. For the CDR3, the DNA is TGTGCCAGCAGCTTGGTTGGGGTAGGAAATTCACCCCTCCACTTT. Complete variable domain (other parts from reference TRBV5-4 and TRBJ1-6): ETGVTQSPTHLIKTRGQQVTLRCSSQSGHNTVSWYQQALGQGPQFIFQYYREEENGRGNFPPRFSGLQFPNYSSELNVNALELDDSALYLCASSLVGVGNSPLHFGNGTRLTVT.